These T cell receptor beta chains were read from a single sample in a study of T cells in Graves' hyperthyroidism and ophthalmopathy. TCRdb used MiXCR to reprocess the multiplex PCR reads, holding one entry per CDR3 protein. The top ten clones hold 25% to 30% of a sample with fewer than 450,000 distinct CDR3 sequences, 11% to 15% of them seen once. The sample was blood. The receptors here all came from a middle-aged man with Graves' ophthalmopathy. CDR3s leave out the opening cysteine and the closing phenylalanine or tryptophan. Fields, in order: V gene, CDR3 protein.

TRBV30	AGFPPGLQGYT
TRBV7-9	ASSLTVDYEQY
TRBV3-1	ASSQAGGETQY
TRBV2	ASSDLAPGAF
TRBV7-8	ASSLVVRLAGDNEQF
TRBV3-1	ASSQDATTSVIETQY
TRBV18	ASSPLAQINEQF
TRBV5-1	ASSPKPGLAGFTDTQY
TRBV9	ASSLGLAGTHSETQY
TRBV29-1	SVETPRPAQETQY
TRBV30	AWIATGGPYGYT
TRBV7-2	ASSLSGLGNEQY
TRBV9	ASSAAPTNEKLF
TRBV18	ASSPGTRIYNEQF
TRBV3-1	ASSQEGPRTGTQY
TRBV14	ATSLGDTQY
TRBV14	ASSHLAETSYNEQF